This T cell receptor (beta chain) was recovered during a study of blood T cell repertoires in COVID-19. Germline assignment: CDR1 MNHEY and CDR2 SMNVEV (reference sequence). Trimming cost V 7 bases and J 3 bases, with 22 bases left between them. The CDR3 runs to 16 residues. Per the authors' pipeline: Estimated nucleated cell counts came from reference gene primer amplification. Assay used: immunoSEQ multiplex PCR; TCRdb lists only in-frame clones, some missing. The V and J calls and the clone size are those of that table, but D and trimming were determined from the DNA. This sample carries approximately 390,000 clones, 90% of them seen once, and the ten largest clones take 6% to 7.5%.

Sequences were obtained from peripheral blood. The V gene is TRBV27, the J gene TRBJ2-7; D possibly corresponds to TRBD1 (7 bases). This receptor was obtained from a man between 18 and 29 years old with active or convalescent COVID-19. Here the CDR3 reads CASTFRGGTVIYEQYF. In DNA form, the CDR3 reads TGTGCCAGCACTTTCCGAGGGGGGACAGTTATCTACGAGCAGTACTTC.